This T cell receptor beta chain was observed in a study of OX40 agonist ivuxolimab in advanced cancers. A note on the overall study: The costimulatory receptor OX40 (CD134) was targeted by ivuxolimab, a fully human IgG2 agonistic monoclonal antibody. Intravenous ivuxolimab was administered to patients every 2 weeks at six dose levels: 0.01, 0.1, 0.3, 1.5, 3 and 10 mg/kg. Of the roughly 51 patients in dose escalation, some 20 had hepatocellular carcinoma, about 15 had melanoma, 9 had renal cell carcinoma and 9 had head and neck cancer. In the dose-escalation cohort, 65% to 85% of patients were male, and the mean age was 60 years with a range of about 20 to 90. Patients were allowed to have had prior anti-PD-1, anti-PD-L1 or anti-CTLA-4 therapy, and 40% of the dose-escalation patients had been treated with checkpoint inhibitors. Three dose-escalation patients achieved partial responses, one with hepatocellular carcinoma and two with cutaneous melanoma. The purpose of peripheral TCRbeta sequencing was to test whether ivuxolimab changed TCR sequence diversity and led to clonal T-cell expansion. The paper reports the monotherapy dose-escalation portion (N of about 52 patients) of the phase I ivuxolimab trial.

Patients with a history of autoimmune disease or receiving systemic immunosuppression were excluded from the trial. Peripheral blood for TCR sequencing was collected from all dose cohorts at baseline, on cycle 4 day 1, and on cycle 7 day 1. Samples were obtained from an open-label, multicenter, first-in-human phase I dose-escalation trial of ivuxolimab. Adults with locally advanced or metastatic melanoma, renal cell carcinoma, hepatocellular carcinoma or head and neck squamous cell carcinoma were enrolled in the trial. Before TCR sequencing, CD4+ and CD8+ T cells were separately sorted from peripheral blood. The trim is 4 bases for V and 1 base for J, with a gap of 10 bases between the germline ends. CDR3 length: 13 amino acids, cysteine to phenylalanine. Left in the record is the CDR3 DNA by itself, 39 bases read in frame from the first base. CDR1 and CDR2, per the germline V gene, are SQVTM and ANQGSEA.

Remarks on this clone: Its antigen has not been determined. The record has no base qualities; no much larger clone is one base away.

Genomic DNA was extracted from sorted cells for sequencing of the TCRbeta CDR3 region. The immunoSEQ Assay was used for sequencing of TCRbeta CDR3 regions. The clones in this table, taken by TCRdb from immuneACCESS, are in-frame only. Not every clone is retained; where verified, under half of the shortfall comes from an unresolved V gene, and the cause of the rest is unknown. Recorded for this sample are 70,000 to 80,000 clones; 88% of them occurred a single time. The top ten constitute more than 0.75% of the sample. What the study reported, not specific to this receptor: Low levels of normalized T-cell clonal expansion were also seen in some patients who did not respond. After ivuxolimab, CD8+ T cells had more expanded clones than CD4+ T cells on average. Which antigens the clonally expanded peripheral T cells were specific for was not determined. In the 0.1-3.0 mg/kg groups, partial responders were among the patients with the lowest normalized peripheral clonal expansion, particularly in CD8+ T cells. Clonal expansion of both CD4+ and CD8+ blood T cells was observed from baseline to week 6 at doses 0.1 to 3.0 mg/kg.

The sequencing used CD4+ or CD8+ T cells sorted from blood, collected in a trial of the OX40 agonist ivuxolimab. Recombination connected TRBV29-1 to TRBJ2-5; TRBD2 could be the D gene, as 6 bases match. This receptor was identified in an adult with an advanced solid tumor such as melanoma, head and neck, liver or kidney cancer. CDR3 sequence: CSVAGGVQETQYF. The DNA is TGCAGCGTTGCCGGCGGGGTCCAAGAGACCCAGTACTTC.